These T cell receptor beta chains were read from a single sample in a study of cytomegalovirus exposure and HLA in healthy donors. The protocol was immunoSEQ multiplex PCR, while the TCRdb copy is restricted to in-frame clones and leaves out a portion. The sample lists under 80,000 clones, about two thirds seen once, with approximately 2% in the top ten. Sample: PBMCs. These receptors were obtained from a woman aged 30 to 39 in good health and CMV-seronegative. CDR3s leave out the opening cysteine and the closing phenylalanine or tryptophan. Fields, in order: J gene, V gene, CDR3 protein.

J: TRBJ1-4; V: TRBV2; CDR3: ASSFQGLKEKLF
J: TRBJ1-2; V: TRBV6-5; CDR3: ASSYSGTGSHYGYT
J: TRBJ2-5; V: TRBV2; CDR3: ASSDSEETQY
J: TRBJ1-2; V: TRBV9; CDR3: ASSTRGGFTSGYT
J: TRBJ1-2; V: TRBV29-1; CDR3: SVGGSNYGYT
J: TRBJ2-7; V: TRBV28; CDR3: ASSLVQGFDEQY
J: TRBJ1-4; V: TRBV4-1; CDR3: ASSRLTGTSNEKLF
J: TRBJ2-7; V: TRBV28; CDR3: ASSLGAYEQY
J: TRBJ2-3; V: TRBV7-9; CDR3: ASSEGGLSTDTQY
J: TRBJ1-5; V: TRBV19; CDR3: ASSIDGTGINSNQPQH
J: TRBJ2-3; V: TRBV19; CDR3: ASSITRETDTQY
J: TRBJ2-7; V: TRBV9; CDR3: ASSVGSGVSYEQY
J: TRBJ1-3; V: TRBV6-5; CDR3: ASSYGTGYGNTIY
J: TRBJ2-1; V: TRBV2; CDR3: ASSGRGQSSYNEQF
J: TRBJ2-2; V: TRBV19; CDR3: ASSTRQPTGELF
J: TRBJ2-1; V: TRBV19; CDR3: ASSSGGGTGSYNEQF
J: TRBJ1-5; V: TRBV30; CDR3: AWNLDRINQPQH
J: TRBJ2-7; V: TRBV4-2; CDR3: ASRQIAGFSYEQY
J: TRBJ2-5; V: TRBV4-1; CDR3: ASSQDPREETQY
J: TRBJ2-7; V: TRBV5-1; CDR3: ASSRGGYEQY
J: TRBJ1-3; V: TRBV10-3; CDR3: ASRARNTIY
J: TRBJ2-5; V: TRBV6-5; CDR3: ASSYKAGRRAETQY
J: TRBJ2-3; V: TRBV7-2; CDR3: ASSLRTSGDGTDTQY
J: TRBJ2-7; V: TRBV7-9; CDR3: SSSSDRYEQY
J: TRBJ1-2; V: TRBV16; CDR3: ASSQSAQGYGYT
J: TRBJ1-4; V: TRBV7-6; CDR3: ASSSDRGNEKLF
J: TRBJ2-2; V: TRBV7-9; CDR3: SSRYSSGELF
J: TRBJ2-1; V: TRBV7-9; CDR3: ASSPRGQGLGNEQF